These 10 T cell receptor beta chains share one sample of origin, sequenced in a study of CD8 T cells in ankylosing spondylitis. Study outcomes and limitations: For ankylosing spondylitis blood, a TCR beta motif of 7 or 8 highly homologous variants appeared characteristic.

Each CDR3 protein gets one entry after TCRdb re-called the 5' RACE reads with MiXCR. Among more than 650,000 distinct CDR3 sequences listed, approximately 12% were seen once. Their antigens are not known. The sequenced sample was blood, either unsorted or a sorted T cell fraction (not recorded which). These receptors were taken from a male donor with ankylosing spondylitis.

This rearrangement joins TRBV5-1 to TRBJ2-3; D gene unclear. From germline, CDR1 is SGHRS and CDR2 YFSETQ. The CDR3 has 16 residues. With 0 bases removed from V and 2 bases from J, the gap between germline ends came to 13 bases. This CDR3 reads CASSLAPGSYTDTQYF. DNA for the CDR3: TGCGCCAGCAGCTTGGCCCCGGGTAGTTACACAGATACGCAGTATTTT.

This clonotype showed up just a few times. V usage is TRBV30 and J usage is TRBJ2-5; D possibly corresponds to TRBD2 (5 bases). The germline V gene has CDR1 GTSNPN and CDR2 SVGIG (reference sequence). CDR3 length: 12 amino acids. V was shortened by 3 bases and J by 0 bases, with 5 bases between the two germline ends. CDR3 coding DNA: TGTGCCTGGAGGGACTACCAAGAGACCCAGTACTTC. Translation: CAWRDYQETQYF. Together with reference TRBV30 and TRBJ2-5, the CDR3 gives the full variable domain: SQTIHQWPATLVQPVGSPLSLECTVEGTSNPNLYWYRQAAGRGLQLLFYSVGIGQISSEVPQNLSASRPQDRQFILSSKKLLLSDSGFYLCAWRDYQETQYFGPGTRLLVL.

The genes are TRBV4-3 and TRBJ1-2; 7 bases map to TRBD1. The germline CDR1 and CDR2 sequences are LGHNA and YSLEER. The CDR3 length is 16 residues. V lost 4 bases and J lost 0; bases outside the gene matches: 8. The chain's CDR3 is CASSPSDRLSNYGYTF. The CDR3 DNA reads TGCGCCAGCAGCCCATCGGACAGGTTATCTAACTATGGCTACACCTTC.

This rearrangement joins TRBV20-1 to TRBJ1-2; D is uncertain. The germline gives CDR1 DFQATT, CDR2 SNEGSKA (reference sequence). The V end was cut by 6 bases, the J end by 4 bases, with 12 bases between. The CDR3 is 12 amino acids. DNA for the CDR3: TGCAGTGCCCCGGCAGCCCTCTATGGCTACACCTTC. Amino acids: CSAPAALYGYTF.

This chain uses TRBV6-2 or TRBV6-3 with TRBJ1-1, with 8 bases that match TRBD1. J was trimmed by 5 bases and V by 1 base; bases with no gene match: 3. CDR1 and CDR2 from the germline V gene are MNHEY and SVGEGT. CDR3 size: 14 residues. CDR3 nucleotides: TGTGCCAGCAGTTACTTACAGGGGGAGACTGAAGCTTTCTTT. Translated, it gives CASSYLQGETEAFF.

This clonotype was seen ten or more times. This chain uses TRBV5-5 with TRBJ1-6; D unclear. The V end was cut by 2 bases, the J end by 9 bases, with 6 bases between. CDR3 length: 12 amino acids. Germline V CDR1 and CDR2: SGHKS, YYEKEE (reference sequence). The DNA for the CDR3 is TGTGCCAGCAGCTTCACAAGTTCACCCCTCCACTTT. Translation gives CASSFTSSPLHF.

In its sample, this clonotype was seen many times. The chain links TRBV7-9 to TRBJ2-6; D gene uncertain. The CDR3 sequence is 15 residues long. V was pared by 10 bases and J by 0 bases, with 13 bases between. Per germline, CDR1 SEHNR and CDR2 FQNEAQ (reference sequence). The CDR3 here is CANPGRSSGANVLTF. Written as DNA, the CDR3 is TGTGCCAACCCCGGAAGAAGCTCTGGGGCCAACGTCCTGACTTTC.

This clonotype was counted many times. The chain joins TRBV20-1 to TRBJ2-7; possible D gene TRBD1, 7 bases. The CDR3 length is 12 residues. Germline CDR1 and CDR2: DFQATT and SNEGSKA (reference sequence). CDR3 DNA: TGCAGCGGGGGCAGGGGGGCCAGCGAGCAGTACTTC. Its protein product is CSGGRGASEQYF.

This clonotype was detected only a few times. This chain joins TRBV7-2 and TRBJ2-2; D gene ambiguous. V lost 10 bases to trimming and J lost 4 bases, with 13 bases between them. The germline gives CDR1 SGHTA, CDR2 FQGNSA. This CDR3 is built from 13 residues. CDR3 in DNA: TGTGCCAACTCAGCTGGGTCCACCGGGGAGCTGTTTTTT. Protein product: CANSAGSTGELFF. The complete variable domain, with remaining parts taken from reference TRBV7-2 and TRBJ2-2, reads GAGVSQSPSNKVTEKGKDVELRCDPISGHTALYWYRQSLGQGLEFLIYFQGNSAPDKSGLPSDRFSAERTGGSVSTLTIQRTQQEDSAVYLCANSAGSTGELFFGEGSRLTVL.

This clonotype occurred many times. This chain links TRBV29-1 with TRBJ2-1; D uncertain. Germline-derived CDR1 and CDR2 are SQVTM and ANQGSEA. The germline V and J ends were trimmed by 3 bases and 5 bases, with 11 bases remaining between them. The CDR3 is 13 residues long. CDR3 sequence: CSVDSIINNEQFF. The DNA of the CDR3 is TGCAGCGTTGACAGCATAATTAACAATGAGCAGTTCTTC.